Listed here is a single TCR beta chain. Deep-level running was used for the assay. Each replicate PCR on the sorted subsets used about 220 ng DNA (approximately 27,000 T cell genomes). Source study methods: ImmunoSEQ supplied junction-only sequences lacking quality scores, so filtering was different. The table came from immunoSEQ multiplex PCR; TCRdb's copy has only in-frame clones and leaves some out. V, J and clone size derive from that table, while D and trimming were established from the DNA sequence. The sample includes about 1,500,000 clones, around 97% of them seen just once. This specimen belongs to a study of shared clonotypes between healthy human individuals. Germline-derived CDR1 and CDR2 are KGHSH and LQKENI. This CDR3 has 14 residues. V lost 2 bases, J lost 5 bases, and 12 bases lay in between.

The chain has TRBV18 and TRBJ2-5; TRBD2 is a possible D gene (6 bases). The source of this sequence is a man younger than 40 in good health. The sequenced material came from naive CD4+ T cells sorted from blood. Sample subset: CD45RA+ positively selected. The CDR3 DNA reads TGTGCCAGCTCACCAGAGGAGGGGACGGAGACCCAGTACTTC. Residues: CASSPEEGTETQYF.